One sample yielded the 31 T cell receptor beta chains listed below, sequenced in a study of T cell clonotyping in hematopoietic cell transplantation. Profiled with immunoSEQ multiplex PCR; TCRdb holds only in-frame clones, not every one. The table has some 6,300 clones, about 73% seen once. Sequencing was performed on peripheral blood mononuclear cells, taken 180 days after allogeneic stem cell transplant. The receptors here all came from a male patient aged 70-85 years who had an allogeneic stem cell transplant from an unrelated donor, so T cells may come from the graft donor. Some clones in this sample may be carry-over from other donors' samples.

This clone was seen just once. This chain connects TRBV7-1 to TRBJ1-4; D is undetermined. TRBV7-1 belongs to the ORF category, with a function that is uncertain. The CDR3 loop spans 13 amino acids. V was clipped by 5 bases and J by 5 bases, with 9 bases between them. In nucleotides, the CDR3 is TGTGCCAGCAGCGACCCCCCGAATGAAAAACTGTTTTTT. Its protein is CASSDPPNEKLFF.

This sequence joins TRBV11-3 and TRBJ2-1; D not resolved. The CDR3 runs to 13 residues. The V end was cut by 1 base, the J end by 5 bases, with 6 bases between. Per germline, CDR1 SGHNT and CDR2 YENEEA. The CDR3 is CASSLVTHNEQFF. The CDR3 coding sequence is TGTGCCAGCAGCTTAGTAACCCACAATGAGCAGTTCTTC.

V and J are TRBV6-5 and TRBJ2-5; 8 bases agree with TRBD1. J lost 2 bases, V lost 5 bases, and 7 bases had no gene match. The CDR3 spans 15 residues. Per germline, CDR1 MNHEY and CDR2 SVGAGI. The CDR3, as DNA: TGTGCCAGCAGTCCCGGGACAGGTTCTCAAGAGACCCAGTACTTC. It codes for CASSPGTGSQETQYF.

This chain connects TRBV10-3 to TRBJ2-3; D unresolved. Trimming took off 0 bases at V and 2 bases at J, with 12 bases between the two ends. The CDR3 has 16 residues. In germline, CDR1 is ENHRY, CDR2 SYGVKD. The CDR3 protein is CAISESSARYTDTQYF. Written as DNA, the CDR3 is TGTGCCATCAGTGAGTCGTCGGCCAGGTACACAGATACGCAGTATTTT.

The CDR3 DNA reads TGTGCCAGCAGCTCTTTCGCCGGCTCAACTAATGAAAAACTGTTTTTT. Amino acids: CASSSFAGSTNEKLFF. The chain joins TRBV7-8 to TRBJ1-4; D not resolved. The CDR3 spans 16 residues. Germline lookup yields CDR1 SGHVS and CDR2 FQNEAQ. V lost 4 bases, J lost 0 bases, and 12 bases lay in between.

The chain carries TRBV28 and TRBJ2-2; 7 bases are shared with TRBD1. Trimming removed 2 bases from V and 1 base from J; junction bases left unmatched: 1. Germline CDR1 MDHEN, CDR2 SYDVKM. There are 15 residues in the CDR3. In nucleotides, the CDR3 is TGTGCCAGCAGTTTAGGGACAGTGAACACCGGGGAGCTGTTTTTT. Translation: CASSLGTVNTGELFF.

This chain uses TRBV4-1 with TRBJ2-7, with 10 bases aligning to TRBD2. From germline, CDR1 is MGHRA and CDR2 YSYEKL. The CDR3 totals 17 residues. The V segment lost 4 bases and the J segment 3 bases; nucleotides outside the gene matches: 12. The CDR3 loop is CASSPPGGLAGVYEQYF. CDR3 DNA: TGCGCCAGCAGCCCCCCCGGGGGTCTAGCGGGAGTCTACGAGCAGTACTTC.

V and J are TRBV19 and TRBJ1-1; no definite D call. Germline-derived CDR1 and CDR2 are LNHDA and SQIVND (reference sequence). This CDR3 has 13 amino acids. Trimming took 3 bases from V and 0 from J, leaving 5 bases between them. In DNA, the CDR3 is TGTGCCAGTAGTATCTCGGTGAACACTGAAGCTTTCTTT. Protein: CASSISVNTEAFF.

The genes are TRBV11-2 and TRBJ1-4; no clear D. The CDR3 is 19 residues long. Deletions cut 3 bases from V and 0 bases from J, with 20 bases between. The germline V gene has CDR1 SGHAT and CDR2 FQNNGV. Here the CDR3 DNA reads TGTGCCAGCAGCTTCTCTCTGGAAACGAGTCGTGCAACTAATGAAAAACTGTTTTTT. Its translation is CASSFSLETSRATNEKLFF.

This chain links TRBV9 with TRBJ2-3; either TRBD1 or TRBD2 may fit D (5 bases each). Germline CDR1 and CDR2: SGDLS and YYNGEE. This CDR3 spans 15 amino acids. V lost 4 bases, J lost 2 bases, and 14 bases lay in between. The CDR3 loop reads CASSFRDAYTDTQYF. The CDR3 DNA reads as TGTGCCAGCAGCTTCCGGGACGCATACACAGATACGCAGTATTTT.

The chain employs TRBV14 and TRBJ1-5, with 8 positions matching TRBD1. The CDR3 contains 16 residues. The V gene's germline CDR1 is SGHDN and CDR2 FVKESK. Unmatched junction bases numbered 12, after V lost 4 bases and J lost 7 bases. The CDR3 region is CASSRRQGAQDQPQHF. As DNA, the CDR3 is TGTGCCAGCAGCCGTCGGCAGGGGGCACAGGACCAGCCCCAGCATTTT.

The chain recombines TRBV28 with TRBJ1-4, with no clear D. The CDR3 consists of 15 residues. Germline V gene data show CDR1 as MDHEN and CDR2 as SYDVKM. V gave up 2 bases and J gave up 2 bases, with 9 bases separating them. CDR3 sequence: CASSLVEATNEKLFF. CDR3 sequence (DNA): TGTGCCAGCAGTTTAGTTGAGGCGACTAATGAAAAACTGTTTTTT.

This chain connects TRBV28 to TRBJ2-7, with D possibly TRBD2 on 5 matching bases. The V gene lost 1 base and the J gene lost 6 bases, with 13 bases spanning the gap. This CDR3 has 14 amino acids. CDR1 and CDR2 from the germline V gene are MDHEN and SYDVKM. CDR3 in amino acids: CASSLFGVVGEQYF. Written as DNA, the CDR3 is TGTGCCAGCAGTTTATTCGGGGTGGTCGGCGAGCAGTACTTC.

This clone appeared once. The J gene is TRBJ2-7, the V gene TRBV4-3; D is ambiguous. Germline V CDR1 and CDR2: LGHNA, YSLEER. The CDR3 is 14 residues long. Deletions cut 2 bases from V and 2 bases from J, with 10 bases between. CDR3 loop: CASSQIRSTYEQYF. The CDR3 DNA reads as TGCGCCAGCAGCCAAATCAGAAGCACCTACGAGCAGTACTTC.

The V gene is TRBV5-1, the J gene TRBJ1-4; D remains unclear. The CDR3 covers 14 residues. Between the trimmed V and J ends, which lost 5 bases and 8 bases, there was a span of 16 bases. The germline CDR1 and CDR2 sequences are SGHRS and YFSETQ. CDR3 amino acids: CASRPGRIQEKLFF. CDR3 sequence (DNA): TGCGCCAGCAGGCCGGGAAGAATTCAGGAAAAACTGTTTTTT.

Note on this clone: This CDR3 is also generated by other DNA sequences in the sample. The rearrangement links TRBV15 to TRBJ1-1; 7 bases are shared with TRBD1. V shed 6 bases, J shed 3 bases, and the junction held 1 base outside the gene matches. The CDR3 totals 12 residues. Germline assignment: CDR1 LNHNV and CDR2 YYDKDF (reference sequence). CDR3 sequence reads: CATRQGDTEAFF. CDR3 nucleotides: TGTGCCACCAGGCAGGGGGACACTGAAGCTTTCTTT.

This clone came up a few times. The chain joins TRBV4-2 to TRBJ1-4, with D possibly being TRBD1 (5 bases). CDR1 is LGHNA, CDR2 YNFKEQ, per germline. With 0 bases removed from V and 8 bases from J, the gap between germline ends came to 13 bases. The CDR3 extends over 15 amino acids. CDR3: CASSQDGQGGEKLFF. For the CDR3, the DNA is TGTGCCAGCAGCCAAGATGGGCAGGGTGGCGAAAAACTGTTTTTT.

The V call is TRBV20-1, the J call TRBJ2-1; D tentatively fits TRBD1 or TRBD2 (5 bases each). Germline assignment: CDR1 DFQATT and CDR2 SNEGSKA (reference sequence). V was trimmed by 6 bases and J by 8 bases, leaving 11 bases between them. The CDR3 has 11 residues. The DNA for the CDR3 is TGCAGTGCGCCCCGGGACGATGAGCAGTTCTTC. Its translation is CSAPRDDEQFF.

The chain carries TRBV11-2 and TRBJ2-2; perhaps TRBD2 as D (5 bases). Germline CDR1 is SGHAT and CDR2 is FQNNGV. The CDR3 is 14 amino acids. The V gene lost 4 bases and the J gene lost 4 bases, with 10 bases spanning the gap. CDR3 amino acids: CASSSGLITGELFF. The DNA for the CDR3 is TGTGCCAGCAGCTCCGGACTGATCACCGGGGAGCTGTTTTTT.

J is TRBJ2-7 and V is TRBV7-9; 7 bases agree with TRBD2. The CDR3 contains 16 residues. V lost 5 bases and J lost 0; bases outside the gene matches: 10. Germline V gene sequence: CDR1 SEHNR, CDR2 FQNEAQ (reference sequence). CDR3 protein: CASSPSWRESSYEQYF. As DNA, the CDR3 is TGTGCCAGCAGCCCCTCCTGGCGGGAGAGCTCCTACGAGCAGTACTTC. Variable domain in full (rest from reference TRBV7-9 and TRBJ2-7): DTGVSQNPRHKITKRGQNVTFRCDPISEHNRLYWYRQTLGQGPEFLTYFQNEAQLEKSRLLSDRFSAERPKGSFSTLEIQRTEQGDSAMYLCASSPSWRESSYEQYFGPGTRLTVT.

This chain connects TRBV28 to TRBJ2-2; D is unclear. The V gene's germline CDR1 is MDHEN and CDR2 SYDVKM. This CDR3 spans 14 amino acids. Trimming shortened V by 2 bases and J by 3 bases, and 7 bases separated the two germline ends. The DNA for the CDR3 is TGTGCCAGCAGTTTACGACCCTACACCGGGGAGCTGTTTTTT. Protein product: CASSLRPYTGELFF.

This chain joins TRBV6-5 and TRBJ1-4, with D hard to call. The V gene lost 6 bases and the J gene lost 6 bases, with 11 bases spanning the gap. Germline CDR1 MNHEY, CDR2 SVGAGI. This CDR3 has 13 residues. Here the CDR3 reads CASRPQNDEKLFF. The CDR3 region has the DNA TGTGCCAGCAGGCCTCAAAATGATGAAAAACTGTTTTTT.

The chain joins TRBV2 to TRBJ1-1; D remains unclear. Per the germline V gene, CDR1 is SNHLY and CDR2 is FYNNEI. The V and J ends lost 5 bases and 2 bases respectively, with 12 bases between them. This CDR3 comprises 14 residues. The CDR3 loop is CASSKNGVNTEAFF. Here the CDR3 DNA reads TGTGCCAGCAGTAAAAACGGGGTAAACACTGAAGCTTTCTTT.

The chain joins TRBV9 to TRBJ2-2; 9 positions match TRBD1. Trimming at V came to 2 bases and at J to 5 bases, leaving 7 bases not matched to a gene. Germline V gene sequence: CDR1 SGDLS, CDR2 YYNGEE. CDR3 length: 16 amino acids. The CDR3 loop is CASSVRDRVFTGELFF. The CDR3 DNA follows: TGTGCCAGCAGCGTCCGGGACAGGGTGTTTACCGGGGAGCTGTTTTTT.

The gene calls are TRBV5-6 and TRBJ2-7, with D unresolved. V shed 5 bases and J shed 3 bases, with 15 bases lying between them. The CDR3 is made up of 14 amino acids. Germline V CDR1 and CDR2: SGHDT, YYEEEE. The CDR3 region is CASRPIDSGYEQYF. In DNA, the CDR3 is TGTGCCAGCAGACCGATAGATTCGGGCTACGAGCAGTACTTC. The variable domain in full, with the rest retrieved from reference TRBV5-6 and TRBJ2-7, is DAGVTQSPTHLIKTRGQQVTLRCSPKSGHDTVSWYQQALGQGPQFIFQYYEEEERQRGNFPDRFSGHQFPNYSSELNVNALLLGDSALYLCASRPIDSGYEQYFGPGTRLTVT.

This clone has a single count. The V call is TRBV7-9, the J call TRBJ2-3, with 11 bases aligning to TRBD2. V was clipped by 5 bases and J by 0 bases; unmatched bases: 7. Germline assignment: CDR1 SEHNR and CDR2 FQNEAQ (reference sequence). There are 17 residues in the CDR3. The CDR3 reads CASSPKRLAGSTDTQYF. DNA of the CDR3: TGTGCCAGCAGCCCCAAACGACTAGCGGGAAGCACAGATACGCAGTATTTT. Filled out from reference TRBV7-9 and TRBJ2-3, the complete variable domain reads DTGVSQNPRHKITKRGQNVTFRCDPISEHNRLYWYRQTLGQGPEFLTYFQNEAQLEKSRLLSDRFSAERPKGSFSTLEIQRTEQGDSAMYLCASSPKRLAGSTDTQYFGPGTRLTVL.

The DNA of the CDR3 is TGCGCCAGCAGCCAGTCGGACTCCCGGGGGGTGGGTAATGAGCAGTTCTTC. Translated: CASSQSDSRGVGNEQFF. J is TRBJ2-1 and V is TRBV4-1, with 7 bases matching TRBD2. J gave up 7 bases and V 3 bases, and 15 bases lay outside the gene matches. The length of the CDR3 is 17 residues. Per the germline V gene, CDR1 is MGHRA and CDR2 is YSYEKL.

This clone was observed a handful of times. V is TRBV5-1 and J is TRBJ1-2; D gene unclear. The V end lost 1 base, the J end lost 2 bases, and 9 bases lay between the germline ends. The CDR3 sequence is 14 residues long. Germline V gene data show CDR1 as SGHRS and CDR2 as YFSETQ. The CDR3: CASSLTWGNYGYTF. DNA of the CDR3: TGCGCCAGCAGCTTGACGTGGGGAAACTATGGCTACACCTTC.

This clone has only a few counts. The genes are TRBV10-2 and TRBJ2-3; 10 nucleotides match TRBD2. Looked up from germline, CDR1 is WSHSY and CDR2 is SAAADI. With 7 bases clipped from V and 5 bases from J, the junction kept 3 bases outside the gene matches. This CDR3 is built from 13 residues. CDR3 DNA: TGCGCCAGCAATCTAGCGGGAGTAGATACGCAGTATTTT. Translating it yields CASNLAGVDTQYF.

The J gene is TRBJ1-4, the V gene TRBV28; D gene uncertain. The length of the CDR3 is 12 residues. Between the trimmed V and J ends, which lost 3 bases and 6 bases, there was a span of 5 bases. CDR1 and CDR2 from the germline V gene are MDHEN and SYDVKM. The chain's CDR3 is CASSLTDEKLFF. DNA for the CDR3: TGTGCCAGCAGTTTGACTGATGAAAAACTGTTTTTT.

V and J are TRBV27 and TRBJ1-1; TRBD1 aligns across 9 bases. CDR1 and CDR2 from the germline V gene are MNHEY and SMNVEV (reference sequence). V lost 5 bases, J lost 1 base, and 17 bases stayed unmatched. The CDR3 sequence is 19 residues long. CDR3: CASSHYPPGQGKRNTEAFF. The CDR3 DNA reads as TGTGCCAGCAGTCACTATCCCCCGGGACAGGGAAAACGGAACACTGAAGCTTTCTTT.